The 10 T cell receptor beta chains given below trace back to one sample, sequenced in a study of CD8 T cells in Susac syndrome. Reverse transcription of roughly 0.5 to 1 ug RNA used random hexamers. TCRdb recomputed calls from the immunoSEQ multiplex PCR reads with MiXCR, one row per CDR3 protein. Of roughly 190,000 distinct CDR3 sequences listed, around 96% are singletons. The sequencing sample was made of CD4+ T cells from PBMCs. All receptors come from a human donor in good health.

V gene TRBV20-1 combines with J gene TRBJ2-3; D call uncertain. The ends were cut back, 0 bases at V and 0 bases at J, with 10 bases in the middle. This CDR3 has 15 residues. Germline CDR1 is DFQATT and CDR2 is SNEGSKA (reference sequence). The DNA of the CDR3 is TGCAGTGCTAGAGATCAAACGACTAGCACAGATACGCAGTATTTT. This encodes CSARDQTTSTDTQYF.

This chain uses TRBV20-1 with TRBJ1-1, with TRBD1 as a possible D gene (5 bases). Trimming pared 3 bases from V and 1 base from J, leaving 9 bases between. This CDR3 spans 13 amino acids. CDR1 and CDR2 from the germline V gene are DFQATT and SNEGSKA (reference sequence). CDR3 protein: CSASMGPNTEAFF. CDR3 DNA sequence: TGCAGTGCTAGTATGGGACCGAACACTGAAGCTTTCTTT.

The genes are TRBV12-3 or TRBV12-4 and TRBJ1-1; TRBD1 matches at 8 bases. The V gene end was trimmed by 3 bases and the J gene end by 4 bases; junction bases not matched to a gene: 1. This CDR3 is 13 amino acids long. The CDR3 DNA reads TGTGCCAGCAGTTTGGACAGGGCCACTGAAGCTTTCTTT. Translating it yields CASSLDRATEAFF.

The table lists this clonotype with a count of one. The chain uses TRBV20-1 and TRBJ2-7, with 7 bases fitting TRBD2. The length of the CDR3 is 12 residues. Per germline, CDR1 DFQATT and CDR2 SNEGSKA (reference sequence). V gave up 3 bases and J gave up 3 bases; unmatched junction bases: 2. CDR3 in amino acids: CSASSSGYEQYF. The CDR3 bases are TGCAGTGCTAGTTCTAGCGGCTACGAGCAGTACTTC.

The genes are TRBV19 and TRBJ2-1, with 7 bases identical to TRBD2. The CDR3 totals 15 residues. Germline V CDR1 and CDR2: LNHDA, SQIVND (reference sequence). The V and J ends lost 0 bases and 5 bases, in that order; junction bases with no gene match: 4. The CDR3 here is CASSIDRGRNNEQFF. The DNA of the CDR3 is TGTGCCAGTAGTATAGATCGCGGGAGAAACAATGAGCAGTTCTTC. The full variable domain, in which reference TRBV19 and TRBJ2-1 provide the parts outside the CDR3, is DGGITQSPKYLFRKEGQNVTLSCEQNLNHDAMYWYRQDPGQGLRLIYYSQIVNDFQKGDIAEGYSVSREKKESFPLTVTSAQKNPTAFYLCASSIDRGRNNEQFFGPGTRLTVL.

The V call is TRBV6-6, the J call TRBJ2-5; 8 bases are shared with TRBD1. The CDR3 consists of 14 residues. Germline CDR1 is MNHNY and CDR2 is SVGAGI (reference sequence). Unmatched junction bases numbered 6, after V lost 4 bases and J lost 5 bases. The CDR3 spells CASSSGGSGETQYF. CDR3 nucleotides: TGTGCCAGCAGTTCAGGGGGCTCGGGGGAGACCCAGTACTTC.

This clonotype has only one observation. This is likely a read error, given that the CDR3 carries no conserved phenylalanine or tryptophan at its end. This chain connects TRBV20-1 to TRBJ2-7; a weak D match, TRBD2 (5 bases). The CDR3 contains 13 residues. In germline, CDR1 is DFQATT, CDR2 SNEGSKA (reference sequence). Trimming took 3 bases from V and 1 from J, leaving 10 bases between them. DNA for the CDR3: TGCAGTGCTAGCGATACTAGATCCTACGAGCAGTACTTG. It is translated as CSASDTRSYEQYL.

The J gene is TRBJ2-2, the V gene TRBV5-1, with 13 bases aligning to TRBD2. Trimming removed 4 bases from V and 5 bases from J; junction bases left unmatched: 5. CDR3 length: 16 residues. The germline CDR1 and CDR2 sequences are SGHRS and YFSETQ. The CDR3 nucleotides are TGCGCCAGCAGCCGGGGACTAGCGGGAAGTACCGGGGAGCTGTTTTTT. As protein: CASSRGLAGSTGELFF.

The chain couples TRBV12-5 to TRBJ1-2; tentative D call: TRBD1 (5 bases). Trimming cost V 9 bases and J 6 bases, with 29 bases left between them. Germline CDR1 LGHNT, CDR2 FRNRAP. The CDR3 sequence is 17 residues long. The CDR3 nucleotides read TGTGCTAGGGATTATCAAGGTGGCAGGGCCCCGGCGGATGGCTACACCTTC. Protein product: CARDYQGGRAPADGYTF.

The chain combines TRBV27 with TRBJ2-5, with 9 bases fitting TRBD2. CDR1 is MNHEY and CDR2 is SMNVEV in the germline V gene (reference sequence). V dropped 4 bases and J dropped 5; count of bases not matched to a gene: 2. This CDR3 region has 13 residues. CDR3 region: CASSWRGGETQYF. CDR3 DNA: TGTGCCAGCAGTTGGCGGGGGGGGGAGACCCAGTACTTC.